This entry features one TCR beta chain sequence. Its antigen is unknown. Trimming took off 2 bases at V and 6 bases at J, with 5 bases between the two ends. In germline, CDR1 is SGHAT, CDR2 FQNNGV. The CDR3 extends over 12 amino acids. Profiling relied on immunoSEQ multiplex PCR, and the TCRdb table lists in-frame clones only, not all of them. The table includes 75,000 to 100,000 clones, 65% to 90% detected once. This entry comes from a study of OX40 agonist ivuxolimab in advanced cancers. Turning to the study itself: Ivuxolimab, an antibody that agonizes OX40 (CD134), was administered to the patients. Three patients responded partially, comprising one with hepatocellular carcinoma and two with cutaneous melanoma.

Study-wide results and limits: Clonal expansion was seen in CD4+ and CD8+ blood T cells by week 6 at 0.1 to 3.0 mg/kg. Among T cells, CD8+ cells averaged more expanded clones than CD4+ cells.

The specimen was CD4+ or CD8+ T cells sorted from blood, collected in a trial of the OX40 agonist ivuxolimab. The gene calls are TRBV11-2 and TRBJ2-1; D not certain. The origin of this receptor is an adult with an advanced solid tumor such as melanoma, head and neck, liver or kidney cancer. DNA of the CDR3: TGTGCCAGCAGCTTAACGCGCAATGAGCAGTTCTTC. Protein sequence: CASSLTRNEQFF.